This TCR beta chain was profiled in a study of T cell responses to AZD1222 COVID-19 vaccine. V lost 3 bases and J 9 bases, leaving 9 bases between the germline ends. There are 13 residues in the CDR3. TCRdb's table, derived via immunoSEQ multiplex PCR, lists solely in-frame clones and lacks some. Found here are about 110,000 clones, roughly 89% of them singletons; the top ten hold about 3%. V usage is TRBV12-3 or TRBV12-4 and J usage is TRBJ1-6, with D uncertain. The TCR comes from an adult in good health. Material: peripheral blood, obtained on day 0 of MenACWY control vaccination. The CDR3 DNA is TGTGCCAGCAGTTTGCAGGATGGTTCACCCCTCCACTTT. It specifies CASSLQDGSPLHF.